What follows are 30 T cell receptor beta chains derived from one specimen sequenced in a study of siplizumab effects on memory and regulatory T cells. TCRdb keeps only in-frame clones here, not all; method: immunoSEQ multiplex PCR. The sample yields roughly 100,000 clones, more than 85% seen once. The sample taken for sequencing was CD4+ T cells sorted from blood. These receptor sequences come from a human donor in good health.

The genes are TRBV19 and TRBJ2-3, with 9 bases fitting TRBD2. Trimming removed 3 bases from V and 1 base from J; junction bases left unmatched: 2. Germline V CDR1 and CDR2: LNHDA, SQIVND (reference sequence). The CDR3 is made up of 15 amino acids. This CDR3 reads CASSIRTSGTDTQYF. Written as DNA, the CDR3 is TGTGCCAGTAGTATCCGGACTAGCGGCACAGATACGCAGTATTTT.

J is TRBJ2-7 and V is TRBV7-3; TRBD1 aligns across 10 bases. The CDR3 totals 14 residues. Germline CDR1 is SGHTA and CDR2 is FQGTGA. V shed 4 bases, J shed 6 bases, and the junction held 6 bases outside the gene matches. The CDR3 reads CASSSTGGTGEQYF. The CDR3 DNA is TGTGCCAGCAGCTCGACAGGGGGCACGGGCGAGCAGTACTTC.

This rearrangement joins TRBV6-1 to TRBJ2-7; D is ambiguous. Trimming removed 3 bases at V and 6 bases at J, with 15 bases between. There are 14 residues in the CDR3. Germline V lookup: CDR1 MNHNS, CDR2 SASEGT. CDR3: CASSDRRFEGEQYF. The CDR3 region has the DNA TGTGCCAGCAGTGATCGGCGGTTCGAAGGCGAGCAGTACTTC.

The chain is built from TRBV2 and TRBJ1-1; TRBD1 aligns across 8 bases. Unmatched junction bases numbered 5, after V lost 7 bases and J lost 1 base. The CDR3 loop spans 14 amino acids. The germline V gene has CDR1 SNHLY and CDR2 FYNNEI. The CDR3 protein is CASNIQGANTEAFF. Here the CDR3 DNA reads TGTGCCAGCAATATCCAGGGGGCGAACACTGAAGCTTTCTTT. Full variable domain (outside the CDR3, taken from reference TRBV2 and TRBJ1-1): EPEVTQTPSHQVTQMGQEVILRCVPISNHLYFYWYRQILGQKVEFLVSFYNNEISEKSEIFDDQFSVERPDGSNFTLKIRSTKLEDSAMYFCASNIQGANTEAFFGQGTRLTVV.

J is TRBJ2-7 and V is TRBV18, with 7 bases identical to TRBD1. From germline, CDR1 is KGHSH and CDR2 LQKENI. CDR3 length equals 16 residues. J lost 3 bases, V lost 1 base, and 9 bases had no gene match. The CDR3 nucleotides are TGTGCCAGCTCACCACGAACGACAGGGCGCCTCTACGAGCAGTACTTC. Its translation is CASSPRTTGRLYEQYF.

This clone was found once. The chain recombines TRBV2 with TRBJ2-3; 7 bases are a match to TRBD1. The junction had 9 bases not matched to a gene; V was cut back by 6 bases and J by 3 bases. This CDR3 region has 15 residues. Germline loops: CDR1 SNHLY, CDR2 FYNNEI. Written as DNA, the CDR3 is TGTGCCAGCAGGATCAGACAGGGACGAACAGATACGCAGTATTTT. This sequence encodes CASRIRQGRTDTQYF.

Of note for this clone: Different DNA sequences within this sample yield the same CDR3. The chain employs TRBV7-3 and TRBJ2-5; D uncertain. Trimming removed 2 bases from V and 4 bases from J, with 8 bases in between. This CDR3 is built from 13 residues. CDR1 and CDR2 (germline): SGHTA, FQGTGA. The CDR3 DNA is TGTGCCAGCAGCTTAGGTCCAGGAGAGACCCAGTACTTC. This codes for CASSLGPGETQYF.

This chain connects TRBV7-2 to TRBJ1-2, with unresolved D. Between the trimmed V and J ends, which lost 4 bases and 5 bases, there was a span of 14 bases. This CDR3 has 14 amino acids. The V gene's germline CDR1 is SGHTA and CDR2 FQGNSA. The CDR3 protein is CASSWMDGLYGYTF. Here the CDR3 DNA reads TGTGCCAGCAGCTGGATGGACGGCTTATATGGCTACACCTTC.

The chain recombines TRBV19 with TRBJ1-2, with 10 nucleotides matching TRBD1. There are 17 residues in the CDR3. The V gene end was trimmed by 7 bases and the J gene end by 1 base; junction bases not matched to a gene: 12. CDR1 is LNHDA, CDR2 SQIVND, per germline (reference sequence). CDR3 region: CASIMGQGRGDNYGYTF. DNA for the CDR3: TGTGCCAGTATAATGGGACAGGGGCGTGGAGATAACTATGGCTACACCTTC. Full variable domain (rest looked up from reference TRBV19 and TRBJ1-2): DGGITQSPKYLFRKEGQNVTLSCEQNLNHDAMYWYRQDPGQGLRLIYYSQIVNDFQKGDIAEGYSVSREKKESFPLTVTSAQKNPTAFYLCASIMGQGRGDNYGYTFGSGTRLTVV.

In its sample, this clone was seen a few times. CDR3 amino acids: CASSRSTFNQPQHF. Here the CDR3 DNA reads TGTGCCAGCAGCCGAAGTACTTTCAATCAGCCCCAGCATTTT. The chain has TRBV5-8 and TRBJ1-5; no clear D. Trimming removed 4 bases at V and 3 bases at J, with 11 bases between. The germline CDR1 and CDR2 sequences are SGHTS and YDEGEE. This CDR3 is built from 14 residues.

This clone was counted a single time. The CDR3 spells CASTLAGGATEAFF. DNA for the CDR3: TGCGCCAGCACCCTGGCGGGGGGGGCCACTGAAGCTTTCTTT. The J gene is TRBJ1-1, the V gene TRBV5-1, with a tentative D call TRBD1 (6 bases). Per germline, CDR1 SGHRS and CDR2 YFSETQ. V was shortened by 6 bases and J by 4 bases, with 16 bases between the two germline ends. CDR3 length: 14 amino acids.

In this sample, this clone turned up a few times. The chain couples TRBV28 to TRBJ2-4; D is uncertain. V was cut by 2 bases and J by 0 bases, with 5 bases left in between. The CDR3 is 14 amino acids. The germline V gene encodes CDR1 MDHEN and CDR2 SYDVKM. The CDR3 loop is CASSLTGAKNIQYF. The CDR3 bases are TGTGCCAGCAGTTTAACGGGAGCCAAAAACATTCAGTACTTC.

The chain employs TRBV19 and TRBJ1-4; the D is unclear. Between the trimmed V and J ends, which lost 3 bases and 3 bases, there was a span of 8 bases. CDR3 size: 14 residues. The V gene's germline CDR1 is LNHDA and CDR2 SQIVND (reference sequence). For the CDR3, the DNA is TGTGCCAGTAGTATGTGGCCAGCTAATGAAAAACTGTTTTTT. Translating it yields CASSMWPANEKLFF.

CDR3: CAWTGLAGGWGELFF. The CDR3 DNA follows: TGTGCCTGGACCGGACTAGCGGGAGGGTGGGGGGAGCTGTTTTTT. V is TRBV30 and J is TRBJ2-2, with TRBD2 identical over 15 bases. The CDR3 extends over 15 amino acids. Looked up from germline, CDR1 is GTSNPN and CDR2 is SVGIG (reference sequence). V was clipped by 4 bases and J by 8 bases; unmatched bases: 5.

The CDR3, as DNA: TGCAGCGTTGGTAGTCCATCCACAGATACGCAGTATTTT. The encoded protein is CSVGSPSTDTQYF. The chain has TRBV29-1 and TRBJ2-3; the D is unclear. The CDR3 contains 13 residues. The V gene's germline CDR1 is SQVTM and CDR2 ANQGSEA. Trimming left V 4 bases short and J 2 bases short, with 10 bases between.

The chain is built from TRBV6-6 and TRBJ1-2; 9 bases match TRBD1. The V and J ends lost 6 bases and 4 bases, in that order; junction bases with no gene match: 9. The CDR3 consists of 15 residues. Germline-derived CDR1 and CDR2 are MNHNY and SVGAGI (reference sequence). The CDR3, as DNA: TGTGCCAGCAGCCCCCAGGGACAGGGAGTCTATGGCTACACCTTC. As protein: CASSPQGQGVYGYTF.

The chain recombines TRBV14 with TRBJ2-7; 12 positions agree with TRBD2. The germline gives CDR1 SGHDN, CDR2 FVKESK. The J segment lost 6 bases and the V segment lost 2 bases, leaving 5 bases of the junction unmatched. The CDR3 totals 15 residues. CDR3 coding DNA: TGTGCCAGCAGCCAACTAGCGGGAGGGCCCTCCGAGCAGTACTTC. Protein product: CASSQLAGGPSEQYF.

The J gene is TRBJ2-2, the V gene TRBV30, with a possible D match to TRBD2 (6 bases). Germline CDR1 reads GTSNPN; CDR2 reads SVGIG (reference sequence). The CDR3 covers 14 residues. The V end lost 3 bases, the J end lost 5 bases, and 13 bases lay between the germline ends. The CDR3 DNA follows: TGTGCCTGGAGGGGAGTGGCGGGAACCGGGGAGCTGTTTTTT. This translates into CAWRGVAGTGELFF. Supplemented by reference TRBV30 and TRBJ2-2, the full variable domain reads SQTIHQWPATLVQPVGSPLSLECTVEGTSNPNLYWYRQAAGRGLQLLFYSVGIGQISSEVPQNLSASRPQDRQFILSSKKLLLSDSGFYLCAWRGVAGTGELFFGEGSRLTVL.

The chain couples TRBV9 to TRBJ2-5; 8 bases map to TRBD1. Germline-derived CDR1 and CDR2 are SGDLS and YYNGEE. CDR3 size: 13 residues. J was trimmed by 8 bases and V by 0 bases; bases with no gene match: 3. The CDR3 region is CASSVGDRGTQYF. For the CDR3, the DNA is TGTGCCAGCAGCGTAGGTGACAGGGGCACCCAGTACTTC.

The chain is built from TRBV18 and TRBJ2-1, with D tentatively TRBD1 (6 bases). Between the trimmed V and J ends, which lost 2 bases and 0 bases, there was a span of 11 bases. Germline CDR1 and CDR2: KGHSH and LQKENI. CDR3 length: 16 amino acids. The CDR3 reads CASSPTQDSSYNEQFF. The CDR3 nucleotides are TGTGCCAGCTCACCAACACAGGACAGCTCCTACAATGAGCAGTTCTTC. Looking up the rest from reference TRBV18 and TRBJ2-1 gives the full variable domain: NAGVMQNPRHLVRRRGQEARLRCSPMKGHSHVYWYRQLPEEGLKFMVYLQKENIIDESGMPKERFSAEFPKEGPSILRIQQVVRGDSAAYFCASSPTQDSSYNEQFFGPGTRLTVL.

The chain has TRBV5-1 and TRBJ2-2; a weak D match, TRBD1 (7 bases). V was shortened by 5 bases and J by 3 bases, with 17 bases between the two germline ends. Germline loops: CDR1 SGHRS, CDR2 YFSETQ. The CDR3 length is 16 residues. The CDR3 here is CASRSSRGADTGELFF. CDR3 bases: TGCGCCAGCAGGTCTAGCAGGGGGGCCGACACCGGGGAGCTGTTTTTT.

The chain combines TRBV5-1 with TRBJ2-3, with unresolved D. The CDR3 consists of 15 residues. V lost 0 bases to trimming and J lost 2 bases, with 10 bases between them. Germline V lookup: CDR1 SGHRS, CDR2 YFSETQ. The CDR3 coding sequence is TGCGCCAGCAGCTTGGCTAGGTCCCTCACAGATACGCAGTATTTT. Protein: CASSLARSLTDTQYF.

This chain uses TRBV5-1 with TRBJ1-2; D uncertain. The CDR3 runs to 13 residues. V dropped 0 bases and J dropped 7 bases, with 10 bases sitting between them. Germline V gives CDR1 SGHRS, CDR2 YFSETQ. CDR3 coding DNA: TGCGCCAGCAGCTTGGACTCCGGGTTTGGCTACACCTTC. It translates to CASSLDSGFGYTF.

The chain employs TRBV11-3 and TRBJ1-1, with D maybe TRBD1 (5 bases). In germline, CDR1 is SGHNT, CDR2 YENEEA. V lost 4 bases to trimming and J lost 5 bases, with 11 bases between them. The CDR3 runs 13 residues. The CDR3 loop reads CASSSRRQTEAFF. CDR3 coding DNA: TGTGCCAGCAGCTCGAGAAGACAGACTGAAGCTTTCTTT.

This chain uses TRBV11-1 with TRBJ2-7; TRBD2 might be the D (5 bases). The CDR3 sequence is 15 residues long. V was clipped by 6 bases and J by 2 bases, with 17 bases between them. CDR1 is SGHAT and CDR2 is FQDESV in the germline V gene (reference sequence). The CDR3 is CASSRPGRGTYEQYF. CDR3 coding DNA: TGTGCCAGCAGTCGCCCCGGACGGGGTACCTACGAGCAGTACTTC.

The rearrangement joins TRBV19 to TRBJ2-1, with unresolved D. The germline gives CDR1 LNHDA, CDR2 SQIVND (reference sequence). The CDR3 length is 14 residues. With 5 bases removed from V and 5 bases from J, the gap between germline ends came to 13 bases. The CDR3 loop is CASSLRTPNNEQFF. DNA for the CDR3: TGTGCCAGTAGTCTGAGGACCCCTAACAATGAGCAGTTCTTC.

This clone was seen just once. V gene TRBV7-1 combines with J gene TRBJ2-7; 11 positions match TRBD2. TRBV7-1 is an ORF for which the function is uncertain. The CDR3 totals 15 residues. J lost 7 bases, V lost 4 bases, and 9 bases had no gene match. The CDR3 sequence is CASSFGLAGGGEQYF. In DNA form, the CDR3 reads TGTGCCAGCAGCTTTGGCCTAGCGGGAGGTGGTGAGCAGTACTTC.

This chain uses TRBV6-5 with TRBJ1-3, with D perhaps TRBD1 (5 bases). CDR1 and CDR2 from the germline V gene are MNHEY and SVGAGI. Trimming pared 6 bases from V and 0 bases from J, leaving 12 bases between. The CDR3 spans 15 residues. In DNA, the CDR3 is TGTGCCAGCAGCCACGACAGAAGCTCTGGAAACACCATATATTTT. Encoded protein: CASSHDRSSGNTIYF.

The gene calls are TRBV19 and TRBJ1-3; no clear D gene. V was pared by 3 bases and J by 0 bases, with 9 bases between. Germline V CDR1 and CDR2: LNHDA, SQIVND (reference sequence). There are 15 residues in the CDR3. The CDR3 DNA reads as TGTGCCAGTAGTATCTTGAAAAGCTCTGGAAACACCATATATTTT. This encodes CASSILKSSGNTIYF.

V usage is TRBV28 and J usage is TRBJ2-5; a weak D match, TRBD1 (5 bases). Germline V gene sequence: CDR1 MDHEN, CDR2 SYDVKM. The CDR3 has 11 residues. Trimming pared 2 bases from V and 7 bases from J, leaving 5 bases between. The CDR3 nucleotides are TGTGCCAGCAGTTTAAGGGGGACCCAGTACTTC. Protein sequence: CASSLRGTQYF.